This TCR beta chain was observed in a study of Graves' ophthalmopathy and Graves' hyperthyroidism. The overall study: Blood was drawn at initial diagnosis, before any treatment.

This clonotype has a count of ten or more. Amplification of the TCR beta CDR3 regions used RNA transcripts (as template). After a first-round RT-PCR with HTBI primers, a second-round multiplex PCR was run. Using its own MiXCR run on the multiplex PCR reads, TCRdb lists one record per CDR3 protein. The data contain about 340,000 distinct CDR3 sequences, 17% of them singletons. CAS ≥3, NOSPECS ≥4, moderate-to-severe activity and duration under 3 months marked donors with ophthalmopathy. Clinicians diagnosed using symptoms, serum thyroxine, TRAb, thyroid ultrasound and orbital computed tomography. PBMCs were obtained from about 9.5 ml of fresh peripheral blood. This TCR was recovered from an adult man with Graves' ophthalmopathy. Specimen: peripheral blood.

CDR3 amino acids: CASSPIDRAKNIQYF. CDR3 DNA: TGTGCCAGCAGTCCTATCGACAGAGCCAAAAACATTCAGTACTTC. This chain links TRBV12-3 or TRBV12-4 with TRBJ2-4, with D possibly being TRBD1 (5 bases). This CDR3 is 15 amino acids long. Trimming removed 5 bases from V and 0 bases from J, with 11 bases in between.